This is a list of T cell receptor beta chains from one sample in a study of blood T cell repertoires in COVID-19. Clones were read by immunoSEQ multiplex PCR, and TCRdb kept only the in-frame ones, dropping some. The data contain 120,000 to 150,000 clones, more than 75% of them seen just once; the ten biggest clones take up 1.2%. The sequencing sample was made of PBMCs or T cells enriched from blood (not recorded which). These receptors came from a woman aged 25-40 years with acute COVID-19. The CDR3 runs from the conserved cysteine through the conserved F or W. Each record gives: V gene, clone size, D gene, J gene, CDR3 protein, CDR3 DNA. The D gene is left open where the match is weak. Clone size is given for some rows only: seen once, a few or many times, or a class if the clone is expanded.

TRBV3-1/TRBV3-2	.	.	TRBJ2-3	CASSQFLAGTDTQYF	TGTGCCAGCAGCCAATTCCTCGCAGGAACAGATACGCAGTATTTT
TRBV4-3	.	TRBD1	TRBJ2-7	CASSAGTGNYEQYF	TGCGCCAGCTCCGCCGGGACAGGGAACTACGAGCAGTACTTC
TRBV23-1	.	.	TRBJ1-2	CASTHYGYTF	TGCGCCAGCACTCACTATGGCTACACCTTC
TRBV21-1	.	.	TRBJ1-6	CASSKTQSLHSPLHF	TGTGCCAGCAGCAAGACACAGTCCCTCCATTCACCCCTCCACTTT
TRBV28	.	TRBD1	TRBJ2-5	CASKGVSFNWGDDRGFIETQYF	TGTGCCAGCAAGGGGGTATCGTTCAACTGGGGTGACGACAGGGGATTCATAGAGACCCAGTACTTC
TRBV3-1/TRBV3-2	.	TRBD2	TRBJ2-2	CASSQVRAGTGELFF	TGTGCCAGCAGCCAAGTCAGAGCGGGGACCGGGGAGCTGTTTTTT
TRBV6-4	.	TRBD1	TRBJ1-1	CASSGDRGTEAFF	TGTGCCAGCAGTGGGGACAGGGGCACTGAAGCTTTCTTT
TRBV28	.	TRBD1	TRBJ2-1	CASSSLGTAYNEQFF	TGTGCCAGCAGTTCCCTCGGGACAGCTTACAATGAGCAGTTCTTC
TRBV5-1	.	.	TRBJ2-5	CASSSSGSQETQYF	TGCGCCAGCAGCTCCTCGGGGTCCCAAGAGACCCAGTACTTC
TRBV12-3/TRBV12-4	.	.	TRBJ1-1	CASSPQGFTEAFF	TGTGCCAGCAGTCCTCAGGGTTTCACTGAAGCTTTCTTT
TRBV18	.	.	TRBJ2-7	CASSHTEMRLGYEQYF	TGTGCCAGCTCCCATACGGAAATGAGACTCGGCTACGAGCAGTACTTC
TRBV7-8	.	.	TRBJ1-1	CASSLSPQGANTEAFF	TGTGCCAGCAGCTTATCTCCCCAGGGTGCGAACACTGAAGCTTTCTTT
TRBV19	.	TRBD1	TRBJ1-1	CASIHDRGREAFF	TGTGCCAGTATTCACGACAGGGGGCGGGAAGCTTTCTTT
TRBV5-6	.	TRBD1	TRBJ1-6	CASRSDRGDYNSPLHF	TGTGCCAGCAGAAGTGACAGGGGGGACTATAATTCACCCCTCCACTTT
TRBV5-1	.	TRBD1	TRBJ1-5	CASSYTTGGPVSNQPQHF	TGCGCCAGCAGCTACACTACAGGGGGACCAGTGAGCAATCAGCCCCAGCATTTT
TRBV11-1	.	TRBD2	TRBJ2-1	CASSFERTSVNEQFF	TGTGCCAGCAGTTTCGAAAGGACTAGCGTCAATGAGCAGTTCTTC
TRBV5-6	.	.	TRBJ2-3	CASSLGGTSTDTQYF	TGTGCCAGCAGCTTGGGCGGGACTAGCACAGATACGCAGTATTTT
TRBV30	few	.	TRBJ2-7	CAWSTRDYEQYF	TGTGCCTGGAGTACCAGGGACTACGAGCAGTACTTC
TRBV2	.	TRBD1	TRBJ2-1	CASRGQYNEQFF	TGTGCCAGCAGGGGACAGTACAATGAGCAGTTCTTC
TRBV2	once	TRBD1	TRBJ1-2	CASRGQGNYGYTF	TGTGCCAGCAGGGGACAGGGTAACTATGGCTACACCTTC
TRBV4-3	.	.	TRBJ2-1	CASSPQRAGSYNEQFF	TGCGCCAGCAGCCCACAGAGGGCAGGTTCCTACAATGAGCAGTTCTTC
TRBV11-2	.	.	TRBJ1-1	CASSPEYEDEAFF	TGTGCCAGCAGCCCGGAGTACGAGGATGAAGCTTTCTTT
TRBV24-1	.	.	TRBJ2-5	CATSDPPGEYRQETQYF	TGTGCCACCAGTGATCCGCCCGGGGAATACCGCCAAGAGACCCAGTACTTC
TRBV28	once	.	TRBJ1-3	CASSLSFSGNTIYF	TGTGCCAGCAGTCTGAGTTTCTCTGGAAACACCATATATTTT
TRBV29-1	.	TRBD2	TRBJ2-1	CSASGSGYNEQFF	TGCAGCGCTAGCGGGAGTGGGTACAATGAGCAGTTCTTC
TRBV7-2	.	.	TRBJ2-7	CASSLARSYEQYF	TGTGCCAGCAGCTTAGCCAGATCCTACGAGCAGTACTTC
TRBV28	.	.	TRBJ1-5	CASSRGGSSNQPQHF	TGTGCCAGCAGCCGCGGGGGGAGTAGCAATCAGCCCCAGCATTTT
TRBV5-1	.	.	TRBJ1-2	CASSFVREDGYTF	TGCGCCAGCAGCTTCGTCAGGGAGGATGGCTACACCTTC
TRBV4-1	.	.	TRBJ2-7	CASSQDPGGLRTYEQYF	TGCGCCAGCAGCCAAGATCCGGGCGGGCTACGGACCTACGAGCAGTACTTC
TRBV9	.	.	TRBJ2-2	CASSVAGSGELFF	TGTGCCAGCAGCGTAGCAGGGTCCGGGGAGCTGTTTTTT
TRBV24-1	.	.	TRBJ1-2	CATSDLLASGYTF	TGTGCCACCAGTGATTTGCTGGCATCTGGCTACACCTTC
TRBV23-1	few	TRBD2	TRBJ2-7	CASSQRGTSGGSYEQYF	TGCGCCAGCAGTCAAAGAGGGACTAGCGGCGGGTCCTACGAGCAGTACTTC
TRBV6-6	.	.	TRBJ2-7	CASSYGSYYEQYF	TGTGCCAGCAGTTACGGTAGTTACTACGAGCAGTACTTC
TRBV19	.	.	TRBJ1-1	CASSTGVTEAFF	TGTGCCAGTTCTACGGGGGTGACTGAAGCTTTCTTT
TRBV7-9	.	TRBD1	TRBJ2-5	CASSLEGDREETQYF	TGTGCCAGCAGCTTAGAGGGTGACAGGGAAGAGACCCAGTACTTC
TRBV19	.	.	TRBJ2-3	CASTSGTADTQYF	TGTGCCAGTACCTCCGGGACTGCAGATACGCAGTATTTT
TRBV7-8	.	TRBD1	TRBJ1-2	CASSPMDRTINYGYTF	TGTGCCAGCAGCCCCATGGACAGGACTATTAACTATGGCTACACCTTC
TRBV7-2	.	TRBD1	TRBJ2-5	CAIRGRGQETQYF	TGTGCCATCAGAGGCAGGGGGCAAGAGACCCAGTACTTC
TRBV30	once	TRBD2	TRBJ2-3	CAWSGRGGSTDTQYF	TGTGCCTGGAGCGGGCGCGGGGGTAGCACAGATACGCAGTATTTT
TRBV7-9	.	.	TRBJ1-4	CASTLEVNEKLFF	TGTGCCAGCACCCTGGAGGTTAATGAAAAACTGTTTTTT
TRBV11-2	.	TRBD2	TRBJ2-5	CASSTLAGGGVETQYF	TGTGCCAGCAGTACACTAGCGGGAGGGGGGGTGGAGACCCAGTACTTC
TRBV5-6	.	TRBD1	TRBJ2-3	CASSSGTGAGDTQYF	TGTGCCAGCAGCTCCGGGACAGGGGCGGGAGATACGCAGTATTTT
TRBV21-1	.	.	TRBJ2-7	CASSKFLWVGTGGLYEQYF	TGTGCCAGCAGCAAATTTTTATGGGTGGGGACAGGAGGCCTCTACGAGCAGTACTTC
TRBV19	.	TRBD1	TRBJ2-3	CASSNRGQAGTSTDTQYF	TGTGCCAGTAGTAACAGGGGGCAAGCGGGAACCAGCACAGATACGCAGTATTTT
TRBV6-2/TRBV6-3	.	TRBD1	TRBJ1-5	CASSSGGEFYQPQHF	TGTGCCAGCAGTTCAGGGGGCGAATTTTATCAGCCCCAGCATTTT
TRBV5-1	.	.	TRBJ1-1	CASSLGSGDTEAFF	TGCGCCAGCAGCTTGGGGTCGGGAGACACTGAAGCTTTCTTT
TRBV10-3	.	TRBD1	TRBJ2-7	CAATGGGQGKSYEQYF	TGTGCCGCCACCGGGGGGGGACAGGGGAAGTCCTACGAGCAGTACTTC
TRBV19	.	TRBD1	TRBJ1-4	CASSRIQTGSEKLFF	TGTGCCAGTAGCAGAATCCAGACAGGGAGTGAAAAACTGTTTTTT
TRBV28	.	TRBD2	TRBJ2-5	CASSPLLQREGLETQYF	TGTGCCAGCAGTCCATTACTCCAGCGGGAGGGCCTGGAGACCCAGTACTTC
TRBV7-3	.	TRBD1	TRBJ2-5	CASSPTGGAETQYF	TGTGCCAGCAGCCCCACAGGGGGAGCAGAGACCCAGTACTTC
TRBV5-6	once	.	TRBJ2-1	CASSRDPPYNEQFF	TGTGCCAGCAGCCGGGATCCACCATACAATGAGCAGTTCTTC
TRBV4-3	.	.	TRBJ2-6	CASSSGDTSSGANVLTF	TGCGCCAGCAGCAGCGGGGACACCTCCTCTGGGGCCAACGTCCTGACTTTC
TRBV4-2	few	TRBD2	TRBJ2-1	CASSQDRLASGRAGFF	TGTGCCAGCAGCCAAGATCGGTTGGCTAGCGGGAGGGCGGGGTTCTTC
TRBV7-2	once	TRBD1	TRBJ2-1	CASSFMTGVGNEQFF	TGTGCCAGCAGCTTCATGACAGGGGTGGGCAATGAGCAGTTCTTC
TRBV19	few	TRBD2	TRBJ2-1	CASRRTSGTNEQFF	TGTGCCAGTAGGAGGACTAGCGGGACCAATGAGCAGTTCTTC